One sample yielded the 9 T cell receptor beta chains listed below, sequenced in a study of blood T cells in healthy people across ages. A second PCR of about 7 to 12 cycles used a sample-barcoded 5' primer and a J-beta primer mix. TCRdb reanalysed the 5' RACE reads using MiXCR and keeps one entry per CDR3 protein. The data hold approximately 1,700,000 distinct CDR3 sequences, with more than 35% observed a single time. Material for sequencing was blood. The receptors derive from a human donor in good health.

The V call is TRBV4-2, the J call TRBJ1-1; 7 bases are a match to TRBD1. With V trimmed by 0 bases and J by 3 bases, 10 bases remained unmatched. Germline CDR1 and CDR2: LGHNA and YNFKEQ. The CDR3 runs 17 residues. The CDR3 spells CASSQEKGAYTDTEAFF. CDR3 DNA sequence: TGTGCCAGCAGCCAAGAGAAGGGGGCGTATACGGACACTGAAGCTTTCTTT.

For this clonotype: The junction does not match germline at one end; this may be a read error. This rearrangement joins TRBV3-1 to TRBJ2-3; no clear D. CDR1 is LGHDT, CDR2 YNNKEL, per germline (reference sequence). The CDR3 is 13 residues long. The CDR3 nucleotides are TGTGCCAACAGCCAAGGGAGCACAGATACGCAGTATTTT. Its protein product is CANSQGSTDTQYF.

Concerning this clonotype itself: An end of the junction does not agree with germline; a read error may underlie this. The rearrangement links TRBV29-1 to TRBJ2-3; TRBD1 is a possible D gene (6 bases). The CDR3 loop spans 15 amino acids. Germline-derived CDR1 and CDR2 are SQVTM and ANQGSEA. The CDR3: CSVEDVTQGTDTQYF. The DNA of the CDR3 is TGCAGTGTTGAAGATGTGACCCAGGGGACAGATACGCAGTATTTT.

The CDR3 is CSAPTGSSSTDTQYF. The CDR3 DNA reads TGCAGTGCTCCTACAGGTTCGTCGAGCACAGATACGCAGTATTTT. The chain carries TRBV20-1 and TRBJ2-3; possible D gene TRBD1, 5 bases. The CDR3 loop spans 15 amino acids. V was cut by 5 bases and J by 0 bases, with 15 bases left in between. The germline V gene encodes CDR1 DFQATT and CDR2 SNEGSKA (reference sequence).

The chain recombines TRBV6-5 with TRBJ1-3; D might be TRBD1 (5 bases). The V end was cut by 0 bases, the J end by 4 bases, with 13 bases between. The germline CDR1 and CDR2 sequences are MNHEY and SVGAGI. The CDR3 sequence is 16 residues long. The CDR3 protein is CASSYSMQGSGNTIYF. In DNA form, the CDR3 reads TGTGCCAGCAGTTACTCGATGCAGGGATCCGGAAACACCATATATTTT.

This clonotype has only a few counts. The V call is TRBV7-2, the J call TRBJ2-1; the match to TRBD2 covers 10 bases. Germline V lookup: CDR1 SGHTA, CDR2 FQGNSA. The CDR3 runs to 16 residues. J gave up 1 base and V 5 bases, and 5 bases lay outside the gene matches. CDR3 coding DNA: TGTGCCAGCAGCAGCGGGGGGGCCGAGTCCTACAATGAGCAGTTCTTC. This gives the protein CASSSGGAESYNEQFF.

This chain uses TRBV5-1 with TRBJ1-2; TRBD1 aligns across 7 bases. The CDR3 spans 14 residues. Germline loops: CDR1 SGHRS, CDR2 YFSETQ. The V gene end was trimmed by 0 bases and the J gene end by 5 bases; junction bases not matched to a gene: 4. The CDR3 loop is CASSLETGQYGYTF. The CDR3 DNA follows: TGCGCCAGCAGCTTGGAGACAGGGCAATATGGCTACACCTTC.

Only a few counts were recorded for this clonotype. The chain has TRBV20-1 and TRBJ2-1; 8 bases are shared with TRBD1. The junction had 11 bases not matched to a gene; V was cut back by 1 base and J by 0 bases. Germline lookup yields CDR1 DFQATT and CDR2 SNEGSKA (reference sequence). The CDR3 length is 18 residues. CDR3: CSARVSAGGASSYNEQFF. The CDR3 coding sequence is TGCAGTGCTAGAGTGTCGGCAGGGGGCGCCAGCTCCTACAATGAGCAGTTCTTC.

This clonotype was seen repeatedly, ten times or more. The genes are TRBV24-1 and TRBJ2-3, with 8 bases matching TRBD2. Germline-derived CDR1 and CDR2 are KGHDR and SFDVKD. After removal of 0 bases from V and 2 bases from J, the junction contained 3 bases not matched to a gene. CDR3 length: 16 amino acids. The CDR3 reads CATSDLSGGNTDTQYF. Written as DNA, the CDR3 is TGTGCCACCAGTGATTTGAGCGGGGGAAACACAGATACGCAGTATTTT.